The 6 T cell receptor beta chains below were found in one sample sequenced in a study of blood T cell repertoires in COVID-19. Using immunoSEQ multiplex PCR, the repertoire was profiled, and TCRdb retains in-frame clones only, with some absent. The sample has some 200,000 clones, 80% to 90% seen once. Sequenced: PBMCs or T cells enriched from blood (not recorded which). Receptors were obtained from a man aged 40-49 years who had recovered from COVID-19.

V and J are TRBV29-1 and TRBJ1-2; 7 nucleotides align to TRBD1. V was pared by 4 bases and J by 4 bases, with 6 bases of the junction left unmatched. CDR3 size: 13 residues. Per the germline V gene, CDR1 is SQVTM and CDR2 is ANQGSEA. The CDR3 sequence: CSVGGGYSYGYTF. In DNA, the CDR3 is TGCAGCGTTGGAGGGGGCTATAGCTATGGCTACACCTTC.

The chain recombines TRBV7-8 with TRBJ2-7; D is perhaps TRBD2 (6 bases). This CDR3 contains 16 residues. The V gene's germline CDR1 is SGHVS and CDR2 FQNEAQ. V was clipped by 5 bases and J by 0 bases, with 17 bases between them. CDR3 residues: CASSIRRELLSYEQYF. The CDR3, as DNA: TGTGCCAGCAGCATACGTCGGGAGTTACTCTCCTACGAGCAGTACTTC. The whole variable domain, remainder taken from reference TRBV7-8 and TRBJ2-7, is GAGVSQSPRYKVAKRGQDVALRCDPISGHVSLFWYQQALGQGPEFLTYFQNEAQLDKSGLPSDRFFAERPEGSVSTLKIQRTQQEDSAVYLCASSIRRELLSYEQYFGPGTRLTVT.

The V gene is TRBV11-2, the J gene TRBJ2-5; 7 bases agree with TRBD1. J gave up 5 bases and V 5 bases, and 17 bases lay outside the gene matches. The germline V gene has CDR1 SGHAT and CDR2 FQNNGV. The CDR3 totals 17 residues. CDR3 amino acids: CASSPPSQGPTEETQYF. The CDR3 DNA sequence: TGTGCCAGCAGCCCGCCCTCACAGGGGCCAACTGAGGAGACCCAGTACTTC.

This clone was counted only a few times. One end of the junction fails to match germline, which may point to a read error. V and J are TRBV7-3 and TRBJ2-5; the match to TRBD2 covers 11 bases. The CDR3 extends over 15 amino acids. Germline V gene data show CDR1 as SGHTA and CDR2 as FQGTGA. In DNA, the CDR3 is TGTGCCAGCAGCGTAACCGGGACTAGCGGAGAGACCCAGTACTTC. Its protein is CASSVTGTSGETQYF.

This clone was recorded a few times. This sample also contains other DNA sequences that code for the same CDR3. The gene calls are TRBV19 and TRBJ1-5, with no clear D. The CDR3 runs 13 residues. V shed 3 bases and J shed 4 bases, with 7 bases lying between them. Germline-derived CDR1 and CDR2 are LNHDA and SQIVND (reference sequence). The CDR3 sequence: CASSISRNQPQHF. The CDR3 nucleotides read TGTGCCAGTAGTATCTCCAGGAATCAGCCCCAGCATTTT.

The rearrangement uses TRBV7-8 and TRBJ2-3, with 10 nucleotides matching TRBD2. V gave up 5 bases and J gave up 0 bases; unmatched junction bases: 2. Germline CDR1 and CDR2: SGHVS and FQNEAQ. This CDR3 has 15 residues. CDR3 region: CASSLLAGSTDTQYF. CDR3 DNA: TGTGCCAGCAGCCTACTAGCGGGGAGCACAGATACGCAGTATTTT.